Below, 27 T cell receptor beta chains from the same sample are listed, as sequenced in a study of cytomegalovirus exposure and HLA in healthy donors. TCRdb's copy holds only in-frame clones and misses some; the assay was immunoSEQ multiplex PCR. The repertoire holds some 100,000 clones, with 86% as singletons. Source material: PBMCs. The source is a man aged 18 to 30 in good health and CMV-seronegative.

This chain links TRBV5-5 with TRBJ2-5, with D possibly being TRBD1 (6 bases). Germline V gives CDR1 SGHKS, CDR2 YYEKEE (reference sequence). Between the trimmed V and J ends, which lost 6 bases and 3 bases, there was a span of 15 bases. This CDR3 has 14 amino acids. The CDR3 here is CASTMGAGKETQYF. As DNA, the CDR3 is TGTGCCAGCACTATGGGGGCAGGAAAAGAGACCCAGTACTTC. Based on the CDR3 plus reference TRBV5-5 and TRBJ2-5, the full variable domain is DAGVTQSPTHLIKTRGQQVTLRCSPISGHKSVSWYQQVLGQGPQFIFQYYEKEERGRGNFPDRFSARQFPNYSSELNVNALLLGDSALYLCASTMGAGKETQYFGPGTRLLVL.

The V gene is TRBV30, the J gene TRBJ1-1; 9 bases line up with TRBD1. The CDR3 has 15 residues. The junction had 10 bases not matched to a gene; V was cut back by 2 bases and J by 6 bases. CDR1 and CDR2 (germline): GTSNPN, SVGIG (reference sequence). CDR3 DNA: TGTGCCTGGAGTACCGAACTGACAGGGGGAGCTGAAGCTTTCTTT. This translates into CAWSTELTGGAEAFF. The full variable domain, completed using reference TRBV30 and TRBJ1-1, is SQTIHQWPATLVQPVGSPLSLECTVEGTSNPNLYWYRQAAGRGLQLLFYSVGIGQISSEVPQNLSASRPQDRQFILSSKKLLLSDSGFYLCAWSTELTGGAEAFFGQGTRLTVV.

The CDR3: CASGPGGGANVLTF. The CDR3 region has the DNA TGTGCCAGCGGACCGGGGGGAGGGGCCAACGTCCTGACTTTC. The rearrangement links TRBV27 to TRBJ2-6; 7 bases line up with TRBD2. The ends lost 8 bases at V and 4 bases at J; junction bases unmatched: 5. CDR3 size: 14 residues. The germline CDR1 and CDR2 sequences are MNHEY and SMNVEV (reference sequence). The entire variable domain, with the rest obtained from reference TRBV27 and TRBJ2-6, is as follows: EAQVTQNPRYLITVTGKKLTVTCSQNMNHEYMSWYRQDPGLGLRQIYYSMNVEVTDKGDVPEGYKVSRKEKRNFPLILESPSPNQTSLYFCASGPGGGANVLTFGAGSRLTVL.

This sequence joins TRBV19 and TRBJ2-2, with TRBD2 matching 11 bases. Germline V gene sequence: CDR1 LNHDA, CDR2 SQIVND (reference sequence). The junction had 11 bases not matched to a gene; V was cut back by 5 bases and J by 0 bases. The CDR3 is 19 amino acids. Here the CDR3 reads CASSPLPGTSGANTGELFF. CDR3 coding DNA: TGTGCCAGTAGTCCCTTGCCCGGGACTAGCGGAGCGAACACCGGGGAGCTGTTTTTT.

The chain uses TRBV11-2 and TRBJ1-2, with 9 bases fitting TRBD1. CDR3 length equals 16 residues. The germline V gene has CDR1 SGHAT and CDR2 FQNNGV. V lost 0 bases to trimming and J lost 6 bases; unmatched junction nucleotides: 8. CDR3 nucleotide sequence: TGTGCCAGCAGCTTAGATCGGGGGACAGGGATCGATGGCTACACCTTC. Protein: CASSLDRGTGIDGYTF. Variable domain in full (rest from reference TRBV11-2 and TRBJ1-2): EAGVAQSPRYKIIEKRQSVAFWCNPISGHATLYWYQQILGQGPKLLIQFQNNGVVDDSQLPKDRFSAERLKGVDSTLKIQPAKLEDSAVYLCASSLDRGTGIDGYTFGSGTRLTVV.

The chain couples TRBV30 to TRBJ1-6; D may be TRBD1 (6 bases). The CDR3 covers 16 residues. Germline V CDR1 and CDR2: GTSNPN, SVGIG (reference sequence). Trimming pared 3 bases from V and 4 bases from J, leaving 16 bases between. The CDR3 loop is CAWSRAGEGYNSPLHF. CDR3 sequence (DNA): TGTGCCTGGAGCCGGGCAGGGGAAGGTTATAATTCACCCCTCCACTTT.

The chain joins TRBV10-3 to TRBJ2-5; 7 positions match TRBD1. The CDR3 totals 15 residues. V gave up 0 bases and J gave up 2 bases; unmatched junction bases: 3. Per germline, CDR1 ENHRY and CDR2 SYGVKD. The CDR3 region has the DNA TGTGCCATCAGTGAGTCGGGACAGAAGCAAGAGACCCAGTACTTC. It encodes CAISESGQKQETQYF.

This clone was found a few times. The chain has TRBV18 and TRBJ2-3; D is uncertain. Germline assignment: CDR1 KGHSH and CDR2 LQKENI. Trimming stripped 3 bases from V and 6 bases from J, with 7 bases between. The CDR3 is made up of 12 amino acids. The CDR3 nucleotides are TGTGCCAGCTCACCTCTTCCGGATACGCAGTATTTT. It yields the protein CASSPLPDTQYF. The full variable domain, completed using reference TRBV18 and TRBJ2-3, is NAGVMQNPRHLVRRRGQEARLRCSPMKGHSHVYWYRQLPEEGLKFMVYLQKENIIDESGMPKERFSAEFPKEGPSILRIQQVVRGDSAAYFCASSPLPDTQYFGPGTRLTVL.

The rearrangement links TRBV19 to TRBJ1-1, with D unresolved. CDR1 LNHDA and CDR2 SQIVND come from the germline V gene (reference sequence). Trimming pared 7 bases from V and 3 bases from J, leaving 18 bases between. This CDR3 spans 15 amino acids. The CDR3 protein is CASTPSLRRDTEAFF. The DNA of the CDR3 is TGTGCCAGTACCCCCAGTTTGAGGCGGGACACTGAAGCTTTCTTT. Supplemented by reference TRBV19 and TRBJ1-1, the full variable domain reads DGGITQSPKYLFRKEGQNVTLSCEQNLNHDAMYWYRQDPGQGLRLIYYSQIVNDFQKGDIAEGYSVSREKKESFPLTVTSAQKNPTAFYLCASTPSLRRDTEAFFGQGTRLTVV.

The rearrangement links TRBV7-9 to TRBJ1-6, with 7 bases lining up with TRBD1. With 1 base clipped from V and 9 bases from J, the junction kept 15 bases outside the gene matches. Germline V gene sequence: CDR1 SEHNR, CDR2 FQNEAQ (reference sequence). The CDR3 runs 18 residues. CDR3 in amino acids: CASSLGKTGPYLSSPLHF. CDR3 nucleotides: TGTGCCAGCAGCTTAGGGAAGACAGGGCCTTACCTTAGTTCACCCCTCCACTTT.

As DNA, the CDR3 is TGTGCCAGCAGTTACTCTGGCCAAGCGGGGGATACGCAGTATTTT. This gives the protein CASSYSGQAGDTQYF. The V gene is TRBV6-5, the J gene TRBJ2-3; 7 nucleotides agree with TRBD2. CDR1 is MNHEY, CDR2 SVGAGI, per germline. There are 15 residues in the CDR3. J was trimmed by 6 bases and V by 0 bases; bases with no gene match: 6.

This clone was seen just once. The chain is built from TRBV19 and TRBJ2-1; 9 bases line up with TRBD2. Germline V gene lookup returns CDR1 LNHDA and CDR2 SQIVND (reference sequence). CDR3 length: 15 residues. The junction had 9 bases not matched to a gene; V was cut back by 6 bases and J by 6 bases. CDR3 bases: TGTGCCAGTAGCCCCCCTAGCGGGATAGTCAATGAGCAGTTCTTC. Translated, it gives CASSPPSGIVNEQFF.

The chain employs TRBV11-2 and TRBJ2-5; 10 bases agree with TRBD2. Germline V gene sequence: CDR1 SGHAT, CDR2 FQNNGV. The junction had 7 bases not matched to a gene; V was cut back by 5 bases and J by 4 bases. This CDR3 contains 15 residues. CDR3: CASSRSGRAGETQYF. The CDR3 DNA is TGTGCCAGCAGCCGAAGCGGGAGGGCCGGAGAGACCCAGTACTTC.

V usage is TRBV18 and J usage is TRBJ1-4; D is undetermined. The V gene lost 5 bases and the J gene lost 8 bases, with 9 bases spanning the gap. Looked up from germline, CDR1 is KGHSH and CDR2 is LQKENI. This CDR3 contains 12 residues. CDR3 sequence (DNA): TGTGCCAGCTCAACAGAGAAGGAAAAACTGTTTTTT. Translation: CASSTEKEKLFF.

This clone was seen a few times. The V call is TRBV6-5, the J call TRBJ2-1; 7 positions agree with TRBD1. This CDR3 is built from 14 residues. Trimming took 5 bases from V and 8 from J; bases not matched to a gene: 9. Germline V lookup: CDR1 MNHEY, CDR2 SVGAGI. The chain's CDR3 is CASSTGTVYDEQFF. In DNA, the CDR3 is TGTGCCAGCAGTACCGGGACAGTATACGATGAGCAGTTCTTC.

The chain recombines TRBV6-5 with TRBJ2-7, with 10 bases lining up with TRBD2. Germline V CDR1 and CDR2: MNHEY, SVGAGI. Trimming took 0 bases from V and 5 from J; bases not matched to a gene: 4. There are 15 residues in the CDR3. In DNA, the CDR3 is TGTGCCAGCAGTTACTCGGGGCTAGCGGGAGACGAGCAGTACTTC. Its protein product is CASSYSGLAGDEQYF.

Here the CDR3 DNA reads TGCGCCAGCAGCTCCAAGGGAACTAGCGGGAAGGGCACCGGGGAGCTGTTTTTT. It encodes CASSSKGTSGKGTGELFF. V usage is TRBV5-1 and J usage is TRBJ2-2; 10 positions agree with TRBD2. Germline trimming cut 3 bases from V and 4 bases from J; bases unmatched to any gene: 12. This CDR3 comprises 18 residues. Germline CDR1 is SGHRS and CDR2 is YFSETQ. Full variable domain (remainder filled in from reference TRBV5-1 and TRBJ2-2): KAGVTQTPRYLIKTRGQQVTLSCSPISGHRSVSWYQQTPGQGLQFLFEYFSETQRNKGNFPGRFSGRQFSNSRSEMNVSTLELGDSALYLCASSSKGTSGKGTGELFFGEGSRLTVL.

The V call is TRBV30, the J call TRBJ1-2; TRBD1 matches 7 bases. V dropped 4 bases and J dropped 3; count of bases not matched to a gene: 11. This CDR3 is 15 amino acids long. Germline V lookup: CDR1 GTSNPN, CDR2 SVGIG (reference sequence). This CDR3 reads CAWTKGQSSYYGYTF. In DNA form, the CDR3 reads TGTGCCTGGACCAAGGGACAGTCCAGTTACTATGGCTACACCTTC.

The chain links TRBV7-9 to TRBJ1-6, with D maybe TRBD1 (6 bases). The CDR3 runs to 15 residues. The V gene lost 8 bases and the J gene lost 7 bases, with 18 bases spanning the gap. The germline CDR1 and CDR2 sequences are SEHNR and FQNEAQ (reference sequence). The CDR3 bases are TGTGCCAGCTCAATGGGGGCATCATCGAATTCACCCCTCCACTTT. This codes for CASSMGASSNSPLHF.

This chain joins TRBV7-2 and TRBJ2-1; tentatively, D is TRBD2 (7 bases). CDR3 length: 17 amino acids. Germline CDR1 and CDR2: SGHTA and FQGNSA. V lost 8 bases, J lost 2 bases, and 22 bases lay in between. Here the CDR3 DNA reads TGTGCCAGCGTTCTGATACCGGGCGGGGGCCCCTACAATGAGCAGTTCTTC. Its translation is CASVLIPGGGPYNEQFF. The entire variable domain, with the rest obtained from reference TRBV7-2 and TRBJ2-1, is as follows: GAGVSQSPSNKVTEKGKDVELRCDPISGHTALYWYRQSLGQGLEFLIYFQGNSAPDKSGLPSDRFSAERTGGSVSTLTIQRTQQEDSAVYLCASVLIPGGGPYNEQFFGPGTRLTVL.

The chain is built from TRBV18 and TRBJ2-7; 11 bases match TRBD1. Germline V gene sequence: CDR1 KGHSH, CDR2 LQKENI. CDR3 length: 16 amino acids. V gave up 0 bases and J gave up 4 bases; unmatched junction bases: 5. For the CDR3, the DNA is TGTGCCAGCTCACCACCGGTGGGGACAGGGGGATACGAGCAGTACTTC. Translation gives CASSPPVGTGGYEQYF.

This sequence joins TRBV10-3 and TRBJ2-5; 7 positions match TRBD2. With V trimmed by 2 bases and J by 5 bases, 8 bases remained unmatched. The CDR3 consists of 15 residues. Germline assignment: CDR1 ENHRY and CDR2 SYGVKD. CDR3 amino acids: CAISEPRAAGETQYF. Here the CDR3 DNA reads TGTGCCATCAGTGAGCCCCGAGCAGCGGGGGAGACCCAGTACTTC.

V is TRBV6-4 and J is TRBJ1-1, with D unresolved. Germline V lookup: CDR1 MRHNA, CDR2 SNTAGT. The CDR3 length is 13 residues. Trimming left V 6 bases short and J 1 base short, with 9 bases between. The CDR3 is CASSWWANTEAFF. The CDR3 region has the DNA TGTGCCAGCAGCTGGTGGGCGAACACTGAAGCTTTCTTT.

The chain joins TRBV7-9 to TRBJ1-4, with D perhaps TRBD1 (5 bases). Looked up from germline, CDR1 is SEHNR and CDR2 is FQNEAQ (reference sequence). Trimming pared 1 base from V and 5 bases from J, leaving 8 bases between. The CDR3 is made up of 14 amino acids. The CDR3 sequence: CASSLGGVNEKLFF. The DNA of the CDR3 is TGTGCCAGCAGCTTAGGGGGGGTCAATGAAAAACTGTTTTTT.

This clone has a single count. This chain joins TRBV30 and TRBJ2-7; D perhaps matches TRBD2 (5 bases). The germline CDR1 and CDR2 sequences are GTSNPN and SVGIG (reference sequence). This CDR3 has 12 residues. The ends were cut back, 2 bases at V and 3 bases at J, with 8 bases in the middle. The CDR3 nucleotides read TGTGCCTGGAGTCGGGGATACTACGAGCAGTACTTC. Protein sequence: CAWSRGYYEQYF.

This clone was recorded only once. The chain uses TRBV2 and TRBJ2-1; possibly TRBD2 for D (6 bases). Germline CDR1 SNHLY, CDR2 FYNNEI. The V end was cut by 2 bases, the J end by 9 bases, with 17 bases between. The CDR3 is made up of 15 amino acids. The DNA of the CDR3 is TGTGCCAGCAGTGAATCCGGGACTCTACTAGGTGAGCAGTTCTTC. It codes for CASSESGTLLGEQFF. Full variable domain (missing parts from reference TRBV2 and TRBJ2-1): EPEVTQTPSHQVTQMGQEVILRCVPISNHLYFYWYRQILGQKVEFLVSFYNNEISEKSEIFDDQFSVERPDGSNFTLKIRSTKLEDSAMYFCASSESGTLLGEQFFGPGTRLTVL.

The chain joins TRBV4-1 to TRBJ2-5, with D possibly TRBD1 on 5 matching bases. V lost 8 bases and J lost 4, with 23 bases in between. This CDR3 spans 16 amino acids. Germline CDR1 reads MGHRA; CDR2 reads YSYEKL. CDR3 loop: CASQDTWVTSGETQYF. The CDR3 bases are TGCGCCAGCCAGGACACGTGGGTGACCTCGGGAGAGACCCAGTACTTC.